The sequence of this T cell receptor (beta chain) was determined in a study of blood T cells in healthy people across ages. Worth noting for this clonotype: Its antigen remains unidentified.

Germline V gives CDR1 DFQATT, CDR2 SNEGSKA (reference sequence). The CDR3 spans 14 residues. V was pared by 1 base and J by 1 base, with 11 bases between. Donors ranged from roughly 6 to 100 years old and were healthy Caucasians in Russia. Next came a second PCR, run for about 6 to 12 cycles, which used a sample-barcoded 5' primer along with a J-beta primer mix. TCRdb ran MiXCR on the 5' RACE reads and lists one entry per CDR3 protein. The table lists roughly 650,000 distinct CDR3 sequences, less than 40% of them singletons. Study conclusions and caveats: Any changes in expanded clonotypes were possibly confounded, as donor CMV status remained unknown.

The receptor was derived from a woman aged 80 or over in good health. The source material was blood. V and J are TRBV20-1 and TRBJ2-7, with D maybe TRBD1 (6 bases). CDR3 nucleotide sequence: TGCAGTGCTAGAGCTGAGGACAGTTCCTACGAGCAGTACTTC. Encoded protein: CSARAEDSSYEQYF.